One and the same sample provided the 19 T cell receptor beta chains below, sequenced in a study of T cells in Graves' hyperthyroidism and ophthalmopathy. The TCR beta CDR3 regions underwent amplification using RNA transcripts as the source. TCR CDR3 underwent first-round RT-PCR with the HTBI primer set. TCRdb reprocessed the multiplex PCR reads with MiXCR, giving one entry per CDR3 protein. Found here are over 250,000 distinct CDR3 sequences, approximately 23% of them singletons; the top ten hold approximately 60%. Sequenced sample: blood. The receptors were gathered from a man younger than 45 with Graves' ophthalmopathy.

The sample holds a few counts of this clonotype. The V gene is TRBV12-3 or TRBV12-4, the J gene TRBJ2-3; 9 nucleotides line up with TRBD2. After removal of 3 bases from V and 4 bases from J, the junction contained 2 bases not matched to a gene. The CDR3 sequence is 14 residues long. This CDR3 is CASSFLAGADTQYF. The CDR3 DNA reads TGTGCCAGCAGTTTCTTAGCGGGAGCAGATACGCAGTATTTT.

The chain has TRBV9 and TRBJ1-2; D ambiguous. The germline gives CDR1 SGDLS, CDR2 YYNGEE. The CDR3 extends over 11 amino acids. Trimming shortened V by 3 bases and J by 12 bases, and 12 bases separated the two germline ends. CDR3: CASSGRVGHTF. DNA for the CDR3: TGTGCCAGCAGCGGACGGGTGGGCCACACCTTC.

This clonotype was picked up many times. The chain uses TRBV12-3 or TRBV12-4 and TRBJ1-2; 7 nucleotides align to TRBD1. CDR3 length: 11 residues. With 7 bases clipped from V and 7 bases from J, the junction kept 3 bases outside the gene matches. Written as DNA, the CDR3 is TGTGCCAGCACCAACAGGGGTGGCTACACCTTC. Its translation: CASTNRGGYTF.

This clonotype was counted a few times. The chain combines TRBV12-3 or TRBV12-4 with TRBJ2-5; D is possibly TRBD1 (6 bases). V gave up 4 bases and J gave up 5 bases, with 11 bases separating them. This CDR3 spans 13 amino acids. This chain's CDR3 is CASSSGTLETQYF. CDR3 bases: TGTGCCAGCAGTTCCGGGACATTGGAGACCCAGTACTTC.

The chain links TRBV12-3 or TRBV12-4 to TRBJ2-7, with 13 bases that match TRBD2. This CDR3 spans 16 amino acids. J gave up 4 bases and V 5 bases, and 8 bases lay outside the gene matches. The CDR3 region has the DNA TGTGCCAGCAGTCCTCAGGGACTAGCGGGGCCTTACGAGCAGTACTTC. Encoded protein: CASSPQGLAGPYEQYF.

The chain links TRBV3-1 to TRBJ1-1, with D tentatively TRBD1 (6 bases). Germline V gives CDR1 LGHDT, CDR2 YNNKEL (reference sequence). This CDR3 is 15 amino acids long. Trimming pared 4 bases from V and 0 bases from J, leaving 12 bases between. For the CDR3, the DNA is TGTGCCAGCAGCCCGGCGGGACACTTGAACACTGAAGCTTTCTTT. Protein sequence: CASSPAGHLNTEAFF.

Only a few counts were recorded for this clonotype. The chain employs TRBV27 and TRBJ1-5, with D possibly being TRBD1 (6 bases). The germline gives CDR1 MNHEY, CDR2 SMNVEV (reference sequence). This CDR3 spans 14 amino acids. V was cut by 5 bases and J by 3 bases, with 11 bases left in between. The CDR3 DNA sequence: TGTGCCAGCAGTGGCAGGGGCTTCAATCAGCCCCAGCATTTT. It yields the protein CASSGRGFNQPQHF.

The chain uses TRBV5-5 and TRBJ1-2; 10 bases are a match to TRBD1. The CDR3 loop spans 15 amino acids. After removal of 3 bases from V and 4 bases from J, the junction contained 6 bases not matched to a gene. Germline CDR1 is SGHKS and CDR2 is YYEKEE (reference sequence). CDR3 loop: CASSWDRGMIYGYTF. The CDR3 DNA follows: TGTGCCAGCAGCTGGGACAGGGGAATGATCTATGGCTACACCTTC.

The rearrangement joins TRBV6-2 or TRBV6-3 to TRBJ2-2; D call uncertain. CDR3 size: 13 residues. The germline V gene has CDR1 MNHEY and CDR2 SVGEGT. V lost 6 bases and J lost 7, with 12 bases in between. The CDR3 here is CASRLVRGGELFF. In DNA, the CDR3 is TGTGCCAGCAGGCTGGTACGAGGCGGGGAGCTGTTTTTT.

This chain connects TRBV18 to TRBJ1-4; D is perhaps TRBD1 (5 bases). Germline V gene lookup returns CDR1 KGHSH and CDR2 LQKENI. Trimming left V 3 bases short and J 4 bases short, with 15 bases between. This CDR3 contains 16 residues. CDR3: CASSPNSGTINEKLFF. In DNA form, the CDR3 reads TGTGCCAGCTCACCGAACTCAGGGACTATTAATGAAAAACTGTTTTTT.

This clonotype was observed a handful of times. This chain links TRBV20-1 with TRBJ2-7, with 7 nucleotides matching TRBD1. CDR1 is DFQATT and CDR2 is SNEGSKA in the germline V gene (reference sequence). CDR3 length: 14 residues. J gave up 5 bases and V 2 bases, and 9 bases lay outside the gene matches. For the CDR3, the DNA is TGCAGTGCTAGACAAAACAGGGGTAAAGACGAGCAGTACTTC. Translated: CSARQNRGKDEQYF.

Remarks on this clonotype: The CDR3 carries no conserved terminal phenylalanine or tryptophan, so it likely arises from a read error. The chain carries TRBV11-1 and TRBJ1-1; the D gene is possibly TRBD1 (6 bases). Germline CDR1 and CDR2: SGHAT and FQDESV (reference sequence). V was pared by 4 bases and J by 0 bases, with 9 bases between. CDR3 size: 14 residues. The CDR3 loop reads CASSSGQLNTEAFL. The DNA for the CDR3 is TGTGCCAGCAGCTCCGGACAGTTGAACACTGAAGCTTTCCTT.

This clonotype was seen just once. The chain carries TRBV5-1 and TRBJ2-1, with 8 bases that match TRBD1. There are 17 residues in the CDR3. In germline, CDR1 is SGHRS, CDR2 YFSETQ. Losses at the gene ends were 4 bases for V and 8 bases for J; bases not matched to a gene: 17. The CDR3: CASSPGGQGAQVDEQFF. CDR3 sequence (DNA): TGCGCCAGCAGCCCTGGGGGGCAGGGGGCGCAGGTCGATGAGCAGTTCTTC.

This clonotype was found a few times. The CDR3 nucleotides are TGTGCCATCAGTGAGCCGGGGACGGCAAGCTCCTACAATGAGCAGTTCTTC. This sequence encodes CAISEPGTASSYNEQFF. The chain links TRBV10-3 to TRBJ2-1; D assignment may be TRBD1 or TRBD2 (5 bases each). This CDR3 comprises 17 residues. The germline V gene encodes CDR1 ENHRY and CDR2 SYGVKD. Trimming left V 2 bases short and J 0 bases short, with 14 bases between.

This clonotype was detected a few times. The rearrangement links TRBV25-1 to TRBJ2-7; the match to TRBD1 covers 8 bases. Germline trimming cut 2 bases from V and 8 bases from J; bases unmatched to any gene: 14. Germline V gene data show CDR1 as MGHDK and CDR2 as SYGVNS. CDR3 size: 16 residues. The CDR3 sequence: CASSENRQGPGEKQYF. The CDR3 nucleotides read TGTGCCAGCAGTGAAAACCGACAGGGGCCGGGGGAAAAGCAGTACTTC.

The table lists this clonotype with many counts. The rearrangement links TRBV20-1 to TRBJ1-2; TRBD1 might be the D (5 bases). Per the germline V gene, CDR1 is DFQATT and CDR2 is SNEGSKA (reference sequence). This CDR3 region has 15 residues. Deletions cut 0 bases from V and 3 bases from J, with 14 bases between. CDR3 sequence (DNA): TGCAGTGCTAGAGATGTCGGAGGGGATCACTATGGCTACACCTTC. This sequence encodes CSARDVGGDHYGYTF.

The CDR3, as DNA: TGTGCCAGCAATACAGGGGGCTCCTACAATGAGCAGTTCTTC. It encodes CASNTGGSYNEQFF. The V gene is TRBV6-1, the J gene TRBJ2-1; 8 bases map to TRBD1. CDR1 is MNHNS and CDR2 is SASEGT in the germline V gene. After removal of 7 bases from V and 0 bases from J, the junction contained 2 bases not matched to a gene. CDR3 length: 14 amino acids.

This clonotype occurred a few times. This chain links TRBV7-9 with TRBJ2-3; the D gene could be TRBD1 or TRBD2 (6 bases each). Between the trimmed V and J ends, which lost 11 bases and 1 base, there was a span of 19 bases. Per the germline V gene, CDR1 is SEHNR and CDR2 is FQNEAQ (reference sequence). CDR3 length: 15 amino acids. CDR3 region: CAAHGGGLRTDTQYF. The CDR3 DNA reads TGTGCCGCCCACGGGGGCGGGTTACGCACAGATACGCAGTATTTT.

The chain joins TRBV6-1 to TRBJ1-1; D may be TRBD1 (5 bases). Deletions cut 2 bases from V and 11 bases from J, with 12 bases between. Germline values: CDR1 MNHNS, CDR2 SASEGT. The CDR3 totals 12 residues. The CDR3 DNA sequence: TGTGCCAGCAGTGAACCGGGGGTTGCGGCTTTCTTT. Protein: CASSEPGVAAFF.